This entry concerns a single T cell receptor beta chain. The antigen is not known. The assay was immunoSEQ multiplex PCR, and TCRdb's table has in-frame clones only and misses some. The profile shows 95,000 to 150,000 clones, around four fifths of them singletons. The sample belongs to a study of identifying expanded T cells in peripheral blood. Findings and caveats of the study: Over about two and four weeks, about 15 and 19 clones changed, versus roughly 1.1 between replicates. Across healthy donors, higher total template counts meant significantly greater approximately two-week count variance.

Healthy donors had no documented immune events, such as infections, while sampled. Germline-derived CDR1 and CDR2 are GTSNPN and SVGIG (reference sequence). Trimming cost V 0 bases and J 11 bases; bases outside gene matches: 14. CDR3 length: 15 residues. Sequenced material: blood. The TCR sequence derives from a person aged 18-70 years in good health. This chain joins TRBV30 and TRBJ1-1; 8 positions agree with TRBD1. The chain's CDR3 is CAWSVGQVVTAQAFF. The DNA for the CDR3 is TGTGCCTGGAGTGTGGGACAGGTGGTAACGGCTCAGGCTTTCTTT.